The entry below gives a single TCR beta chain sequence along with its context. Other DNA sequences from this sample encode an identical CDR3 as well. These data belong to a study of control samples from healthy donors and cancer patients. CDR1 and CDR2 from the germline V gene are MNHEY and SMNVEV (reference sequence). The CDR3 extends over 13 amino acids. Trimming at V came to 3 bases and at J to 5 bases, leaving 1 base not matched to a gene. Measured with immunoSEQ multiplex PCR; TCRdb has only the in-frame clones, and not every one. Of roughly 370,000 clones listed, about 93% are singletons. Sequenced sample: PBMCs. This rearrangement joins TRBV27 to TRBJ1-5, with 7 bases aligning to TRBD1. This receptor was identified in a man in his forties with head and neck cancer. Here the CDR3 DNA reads TGTGCCAGCAGTTTCACAGGGGATCAGCCCCAGCATTTT. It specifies CASSFTGDQPQHF.